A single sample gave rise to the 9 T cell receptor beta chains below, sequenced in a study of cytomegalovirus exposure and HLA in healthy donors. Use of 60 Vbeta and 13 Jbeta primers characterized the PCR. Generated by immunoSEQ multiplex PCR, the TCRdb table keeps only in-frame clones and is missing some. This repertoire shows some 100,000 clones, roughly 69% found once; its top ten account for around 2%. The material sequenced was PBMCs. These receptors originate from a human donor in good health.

DNA for the CDR3: TGTGCCAGCAGTTTATACTTTAGCTCGACAGGGAGCGGCTACACCTTC. Residues: CASSLYFSSTGSGYTF. V gene TRBV27 combines with J gene TRBJ1-2; TRBD1 matches at 7 bases. Trimming removed 1 base from V and 8 bases from J; junction bases left unmatched: 13. Germline CDR1 and CDR2: MNHEY and SMNVEV (reference sequence). The CDR3 length is 16 residues.

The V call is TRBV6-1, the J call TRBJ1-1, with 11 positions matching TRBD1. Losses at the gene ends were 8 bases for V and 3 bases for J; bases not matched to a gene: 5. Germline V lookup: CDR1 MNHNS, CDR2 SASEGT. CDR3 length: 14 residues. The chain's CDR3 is CASRDRGGDTEAFF. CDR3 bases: TGTGCCAGCCGGGACAGGGGGGGGGACACTGAAGCTTTCTTT.

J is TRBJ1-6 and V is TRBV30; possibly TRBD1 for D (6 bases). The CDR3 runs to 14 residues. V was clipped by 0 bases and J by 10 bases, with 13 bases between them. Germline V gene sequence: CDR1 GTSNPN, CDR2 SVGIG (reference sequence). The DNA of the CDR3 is TGTGCCTGGAGTGTCGCAGGGGCCTTCTCACCCCTCCACTTT. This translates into CAWSVAGAFSPLHF.

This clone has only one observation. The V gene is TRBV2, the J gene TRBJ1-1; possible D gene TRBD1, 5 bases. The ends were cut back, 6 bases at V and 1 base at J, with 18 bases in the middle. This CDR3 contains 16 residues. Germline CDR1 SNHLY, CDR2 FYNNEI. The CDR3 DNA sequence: TGTGCCAGCAGCCAGCTGGGCGGGGGGACGAACACTGAAGCTTTCTTT. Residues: CASSQLGGGTNTEAFF.

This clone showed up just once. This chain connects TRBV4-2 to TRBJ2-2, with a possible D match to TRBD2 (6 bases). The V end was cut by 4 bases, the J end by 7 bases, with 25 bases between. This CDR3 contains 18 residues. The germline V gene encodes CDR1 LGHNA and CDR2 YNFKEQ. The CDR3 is CASSLSGPGVGSGGELFF. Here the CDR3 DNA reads TGTGCCAGCAGCCTTTCAGGGCCGGGGGTTGGAAGTGGCGGGGAGCTGTTTTTT.

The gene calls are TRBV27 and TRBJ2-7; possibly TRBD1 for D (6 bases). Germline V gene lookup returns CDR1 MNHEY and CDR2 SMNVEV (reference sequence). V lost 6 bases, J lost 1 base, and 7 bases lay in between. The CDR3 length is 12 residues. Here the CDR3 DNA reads TGTGCCAGCAGGACAGGTTCCTACGAGCAGTACTTC. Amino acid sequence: CASRTGSYEQYF.

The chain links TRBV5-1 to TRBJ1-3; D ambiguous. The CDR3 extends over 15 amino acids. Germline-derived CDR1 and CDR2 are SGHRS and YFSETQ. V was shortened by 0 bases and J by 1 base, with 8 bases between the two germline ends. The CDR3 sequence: CASSLDPLSGNTIYF. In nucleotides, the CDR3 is TGCGCCAGCAGCTTGGACCCACTATCTGGAAACACCATATATTTT.

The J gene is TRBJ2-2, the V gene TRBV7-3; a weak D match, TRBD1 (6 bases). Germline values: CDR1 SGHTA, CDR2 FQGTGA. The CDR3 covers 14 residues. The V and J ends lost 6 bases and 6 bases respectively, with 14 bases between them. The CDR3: CASRSGDSAGELFF. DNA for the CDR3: TGTGCCAGCAGGTCAGGGGATTCCGCCGGGGAGCTGTTTTTT.

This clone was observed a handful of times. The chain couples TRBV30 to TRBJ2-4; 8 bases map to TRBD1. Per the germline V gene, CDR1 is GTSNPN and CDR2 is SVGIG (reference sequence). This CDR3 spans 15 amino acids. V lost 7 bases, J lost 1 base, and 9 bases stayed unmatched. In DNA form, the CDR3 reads TGTGCCTTAGGACAGGGACAATGGGCCAAAAACATTCAGTACTTC. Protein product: CALGQGQWAKNIQYF.